The 29 T cell receptor beta chains below all came from one sample that was sequenced in a study of CD8 T cells in Susac syndrome. An input of about 0.45 to 1 ug of RNA was subjected to reverse transcription using random hexamers. TCRdb re-derived calls from the immunoSEQ multiplex PCR reads in MiXCR, one entry per CDR3 protein. The sample gives some 160,000 distinct CDR3 sequences, 85% to 95% of which show up once; about 0.15% is in the top ten. The sequencing input was CD8+ T cells from PBMCs. These receptors all come from a human donor with multiple sclerosis.

The gene calls are TRBV29-1 and TRBJ2-7; 8 bases fit TRBD1. The CDR3 consists of 14 residues. Germline values: CDR1 SQVTM, CDR2 ANQGSEA. V lost 7 bases to trimming and J lost 4 bases; unmatched junction nucleotides: 12. The CDR3 bases are TGCAGCGCCCTCGGGACAGGACGTCTTTACGAGCAGTACTTC. Translation: CSALGTGRLYEQYF.

V and J are TRBV29-1 and TRBJ2-2; 7 bases map to TRBD2. The length of the CDR3 is 11 residues. With 7 bases clipped from V and 5 bases from J, the junction kept 1 base outside the gene matches. Germline lookup yields CDR1 SQVTM and CDR2 ANQGSEA. This chain's CDR3 is CSAGGTGELFF. DNA for the CDR3: TGCAGCGCGGGGGGTACCGGGGAGCTGTTTTTT.

CDR3 coding DNA: TGCGCCAGCAGCCTTTTCCTCGTGGACAGGGGGCGCGCCAATGAGCAGTTCTTC. Encoded protein: CASSLFLVDRGRANEQFF. The chain joins TRBV4-1 to TRBJ2-1; TRBD1 matches at 11 bases. CDR3 length: 18 amino acids. Looked up from germline, CDR1 is MGHRA and CDR2 is YSYEKL. V shed 4 bases, J shed 6 bases, and the junction held 14 bases outside the gene matches.

The chain employs TRBV29-1 and TRBJ1-1; the D is unclear. V gave up 1 base and J gave up 3 bases, with 9 bases separating them. Germline CDR1 is SQVTM and CDR2 is ANQGSEA. This CDR3 region has 13 residues. The CDR3 DNA follows: TGCAGCGTTGAAGGGTCTGGGTACACTGAAGCTTTCTTT. Translating it yields CSVEGSGYTEAFF.

The chain joins TRBV7-3 to TRBJ1-6; D gene uncertain. The CDR3 spans 14 residues. Germline assignment: CDR1 SGHTA and CDR2 FQGTGA. The V gene lost 5 bases and the J gene lost 9 bases, with 14 bases spanning the gap. CDR3 coding DNA: TGTGCCAGCAGCCTCGAACCCTTGCGTTCACCCCTCCACTTT. Encoded protein: CASSLEPLRSPLHF.

This clonotype was found once. The chain joins TRBV29-1 to TRBJ2-7; weak D call: TRBD2 (6 bases). The CDR3 consists of 12 residues. V was shortened by 7 bases and J by 6 bases, with 16 bases between the two germline ends. CDR1 is SQVTM, CDR2 ANQGSEA, per germline. CDR3 amino acids: CSGRVGPSEQYF. CDR3 bases: TGCAGCGGGAGGGTGGGCCCTAGCGAGCAGTACTTC.

The chain links TRBV7-8 to TRBJ2-5; possible D gene TRBD1, 5 bases. CDR1 and CDR2 (germline): SGHVS, FQNEAQ. The CDR3 covers 13 residues. V lost 1 base and J lost 5, with 8 bases in between. The CDR3: CASSLEGLETQYF. The CDR3 DNA sequence: TGTGCCAGCAGCTTAGAGGGGTTGGAGACCCAGTACTTC.

This sequence joins TRBV6-5 and TRBJ1-1; TRBD1 is a possible D gene (6 bases). Germline CDR1 MNHEY, CDR2 SVGAGI. Trimming removed 2 bases from V and 1 base from J, with 14 bases in between. The CDR3 extends over 16 amino acids. CDR3 sequence reads: CASSYLPEGENTEAFF. The CDR3 DNA sequence: TGTGCCAGCAGTTACCTCCCGGAGGGGGAGAACACTGAAGCTTTCTTT.

The chain joins TRBV19 to TRBJ2-1, with D perhaps matching TRBD2 (5 bases). Trimming cost V 5 bases and J 0 bases, with 14 bases left between them. CDR3 size: 16 residues. Germline-derived CDR1 and CDR2 are LNHDA and SQIVND (reference sequence). The CDR3 spells CASSPPSGLSYNEQFF. Here the CDR3 DNA reads TGTGCCAGTAGTCCCCCCAGCGGACTCTCCTACAATGAGCAGTTCTTC.

The DNA of the CDR3 is TGTGCCAGCAGTGAAGCCGGTGGGGCCGGGGAGCAGTTCTTC. Its protein is CASSEAGGAGEQFF. The rearrangement links TRBV6-1 to TRBJ2-1, with D possibly being TRBD1 (5 bases). The CDR3 totals 14 residues. The V gene's germline CDR1 is MNHNS and CDR2 SASEGT. V gave up 0 bases and J gave up 10 bases, with 13 bases separating them.

The chain couples TRBV12-3 or TRBV12-4 to TRBJ1-2; D is uncertain. V lost 0 bases and J lost 5, with 7 bases in between. The CDR3 is made up of 13 amino acids. The CDR3 nucleotides are TGTGCCAGCAGTTTAGCGCGGGGTTATGGCTACACCTTC. Translating it yields CASSLARGYGYTF.

Written as DNA, the CDR3 is TGTGCCAGCAGCTCTTGGACTTTCAACACCGGGGAGCTGTTTTTT. This codes for CASSSWTFNTGELFF. The rearrangement joins TRBV5-4 to TRBJ2-2; possibly TRBD2 for D (5 bases). With 3 bases removed from V and 2 bases from J, the gap between germline ends came to 11 bases. The CDR3 loop spans 15 amino acids. Germline-derived CDR1 and CDR2 are SGHNT and YYREEE (reference sequence).

The J gene is TRBJ2-7, the V gene TRBV6-1; TRBD1 matches at 8 bases. The CDR3 is 15 residues long. Germline loops: CDR1 MNHNS, CDR2 SASEGT. The J segment lost 3 bases and the V segment lost 5 bases, leaving 9 bases of the junction unmatched. The CDR3 loop reads CASSNGQGYLYEQYF. The CDR3 DNA sequence: TGTGCCAGCAGTAACGGACAGGGCTATCTCTACGAGCAGTACTTC.

The gene calls are TRBV12-3 or TRBV12-4 and TRBJ2-7; D gene ambiguous. Trimming shortened V by 5 bases and J by 3 bases, and 17 bases separated the two germline ends. The CDR3 is made up of 15 amino acids. CDR3 protein: CASSHHGGSIYEQYF. In DNA form, the CDR3 reads TGTGCCAGCAGTCATCATGGCGGAAGCATCTACGAGCAGTACTTC.

The chain uses TRBV12-3 or TRBV12-4 and TRBJ2-2, with TRBD2 matching 8 bases. V lost 2 bases and J lost 3; bases outside the gene matches: 5. The CDR3 is made up of 16 amino acids. The CDR3 DNA reads as TGTGCCAGCAGTTTAAGTAGCGGGACGGACACCGGGGAGCTGTTTTTT. Protein product: CASSLSSGTDTGELFF.

The chain combines TRBV27 with TRBJ2-7; 10 bases are a match to TRBD2. The CDR3 extends over 16 amino acids. The germline CDR1 and CDR2 sequences are MNHEY and SMNVEV (reference sequence). After removal of 4 bases from V and 0 bases from J, the junction contained 6 bases not matched to a gene. The chain's CDR3 is CASSWIAGGISYEQYF. Here the CDR3 DNA reads TGTGCCAGCAGTTGGATAGCGGGGGGTATCTCCTACGAGCAGTACTTC.

The chain carries TRBV20-1 and TRBJ2-7; D might be TRBD1 (6 bases). The CDR3 consists of 14 residues. CDR1 DFQATT and CDR2 SNEGSKA come from the germline V gene (reference sequence). The germline V and J ends were trimmed by 3 bases and 3 bases, with 15 bases remaining between them. The CDR3 DNA reads as TGCAGTGCTAGGGGTGTGGACAGACTCTACGAGCAGTACTTC. This sequence encodes CSARGVDRLYEQYF.

The V and J genes are TRBV12-5 and TRBJ1-1, with unresolved D. Germline values: CDR1 LGHNT, CDR2 FRNRAP. The V gene lost 10 bases and the J gene lost 2 bases, with 14 bases spanning the gap. CDR3 length equals 13 residues. In DNA form, the CDR3 reads TGTGCTAAACTTACAGAGGGCAACACTGAAGCTTTCTTT. Residues: CAKLTEGNTEAFF.

The chain is built from TRBV12-3 or TRBV12-4 and TRBJ2-3; D might be TRBD1 (6 bases). CDR3 length: 20 amino acids. V was pared by 4 bases and J by 2 bases, with 28 bases between. The CDR3 spells CASSSLFRQAPTFHTDTQYF. The CDR3 coding sequence is TGTGCCAGCAGTTCCCTCTTCAGACAGGCCCCAACCTTCCACACAGATACGCAGTATTTT.

The rearrangement links TRBV28 to TRBJ1-2, with 7 bases matching TRBD1. V dropped 3 bases and J dropped 3; count of bases not matched to a gene: 7. This CDR3 spans 15 amino acids. Germline CDR1 MDHEN, CDR2 SYDVKM. CDR3: CASSFEGGVYYGYTF. The CDR3 DNA is TGTGCCAGCAGTTTTGAAGGGGGCGTATACTATGGCTACACCTTC.

The chain employs TRBV30 and TRBJ2-7; D is uncertain. Trimming removed 5 bases at V and 4 bases at J, with 6 bases between. The germline gives CDR1 GTSNPN, CDR2 SVGIG (reference sequence). CDR3 length equals 10 residues. The CDR3 sequence: CAWGDYEQYF. CDR3 nucleotide sequence: TGTGCCTGGGGGGATTACGAGCAGTACTTC.

The CDR3 reads CASSEAGWTDTQYF. CDR3 bases: TGTGCCAGCAGTGAAGCGGGGTGGACAGATACGCAGTATTTT. This chain links TRBV2 with TRBJ2-3; D unresolved. V was cut by 0 bases and J by 3 bases, with 7 bases left in between. The CDR3 spans 14 residues. Germline V CDR1 and CDR2: SNHLY, FYNNEI.

The CDR3, as DNA: TGTGCCACCCTAGCGGGGGTCGACGAGCAGTACTTC. Protein product: CATLAGVDEQYF. This sequence joins TRBV2 and TRBJ2-7; 10 bases fit TRBD2. V lost 10 bases, J lost 5 bases, and 5 bases stayed unmatched. The CDR3 covers 12 residues. Germline CDR1 is SNHLY and CDR2 is FYNNEI.

The chain is built from TRBV3-1 and TRBJ2-1; D is unresolved. In germline, CDR1 is LGHDT, CDR2 YNNKEL (reference sequence). This CDR3 has 16 residues. Deletions cut 4 bases from V and 3 bases from J, with 16 bases between. The chain's CDR3 is CASSPRRPPDYNEQFF. For the CDR3, the DNA is TGTGCCAGCAGCCCGCGCAGGCCGCCCGACTACAATGAGCAGTTCTTC.

The genes are TRBV4-1 and TRBJ2-1; 9 bases are a match to TRBD2. Germline assignment: CDR1 MGHRA and CDR2 YSYEKL. The V and J ends lost 0 bases and 7 bases, in that order; junction bases with no gene match: 10. This CDR3 spans 17 amino acids. CDR3 protein: CASSQERRLAGWNEQFF. The CDR3 DNA follows: TGCGCCAGCAGCCAAGAAAGAAGGCTAGCGGGATGGAATGAGCAGTTCTTC.

The chain joins TRBV24-1 to TRBJ2-1; D may correspond to TRBD1 or TRBD2 (5 bases each). Germline lookup yields CDR1 KGHDR and CDR2 SFDVKD. The CDR3 sequence is 14 residues long. With 4 bases removed from V and 8 bases from J, the gap between germline ends came to 14 bases. CDR3 sequence (DNA): TGTGCCACCAGTGAACCGGGGACCGGCGATGAGCAGTTCTTC. Protein sequence: CATSEPGTGDEQFF.

The chain combines TRBV20-1 with TRBJ1-1; 7 bases match TRBD1. The length of the CDR3 is 14 residues. In germline, CDR1 is DFQATT, CDR2 SNEGSKA (reference sequence). The trim removed 1 base at V and 5 bases at J, leaving 7 bases unmatched. The CDR3 protein is CSARAQTGRTEAFF. The CDR3 nucleotides read TGCAGTGCTAGAGCCCAGACAGGGAGGACTGAAGCTTTCTTT.

A few counts support this clonotype. The genes are TRBV12-3 or TRBV12-4 and TRBJ1-5; D is ambiguous. Trimming left V 3 bases short and J 4 bases short, with 7 bases between. The CDR3 consists of 13 residues. The CDR3 protein is CASSFGDNQPQHF. The CDR3, as DNA: TGTGCCAGCAGTTTTGGTGATAATCAGCCCCAGCATTTT.

The chain links TRBV28 to TRBJ2-1; D remains unclear. V was clipped by 4 bases and J by 6 bases, with 7 bases between them. The germline gives CDR1 MDHEN, CDR2 SYDVKM. The CDR3 totals 12 residues. The CDR3 protein is CASSWQVNEQFF. In DNA, the CDR3 is TGTGCCAGCAGTTGGCAGGTCAATGAGCAGTTCTTC. Full variable domain (outside the CDR3, taken from reference TRBV28 and TRBJ2-1): DVKVTQSSRYLVKRTGEKVFLECVQDMDHENMFWYRQDPGLGLRLIYFSYDVKMKEKGDIPEGYSVSREKKERFSLILESASTNQTSMYLCASSWQVNEQFFGPGTRLTVL.